This T cell receptor (beta chain) was recovered during a study of Ad26.COV2.S vaccination and SARS-CoV-2 variants. Background on the study: Of the COV1001 trial arms, the Ad26.COV2.S arm included the donor.

Study outcomes and limitations: Responses of spike-specific T cells (both CD8+ and CD4+) reportedly showed substantial breadth after vaccination. Non-spike TCR breadth did not differ much between vaccine and placebo recipients.

Libraries were prepared by immunoSEQ multiplex PCR; TCRdb keeps only in-frame clonotypes and omits some of them. The table lists a few hundred thousand clones, around 85% of them singletons. Points on this clone: The target antigen is unknown.

The treatment was: around 19 received Ad26.COV2.S at low or high dose, single or two shots; about 5 received placebo; per-sample allocation not given. Day 63 after the first injection of vaccine or placebo was the sampling time. Deletions cut 1 base from V and 2 bases from J, with 4 bases between. Germline assignment: CDR1 GTSNPN and CDR2 SVGIG (reference sequence). This CDR3 has 12 amino acids. The rearrangement links TRBV30 to TRBJ2-3; D gene unclear. This receptor was obtained from a person between 18 and 65 years old who received the Ad26.COV2.S COVID-19 vaccine or a placebo. The sequences come from peripheral blood, collected in a trial of Ad26.COV2.S vaccine versus placebo. CDR3 in amino acids: CAWSENTDTQYF. CDR3 bases: TGTGCCTGGAGTGAGAACACAGATACGCAGTATTTT.